This TCR beta chain emerged from a study of T cell changes during pregnancy in multiple sclerosis. Only in-frame clones appear in the TCRdb table, and some are missing; sequencing was by immunoSEQ multiplex PCR. The data show about 59,000 clones, with about 90% seen just once and roughly 3% held by the top ten. V trimming: 7 bases; J trimming: 8 bases; junction bases outside the gene matches: 3. The germline CDR1 and CDR2 sequences are MNHEY and SVGAGI. CDR3 length: 11 amino acids. The sample here was peripheral blood, taken in the second trimester of pregnancy. The chain recombines TRBV6-5 with TRBJ1-1; 8 bases fit TRBD1. This TCR derives from a female donor in good health, enrolled as a control in a pregnancy study. CDR3 DNA: TGTGCCAGCACCGGGACAGGAGAAGCTTTCTTT. Translation: CASTGTGEAFF.